What follows are 18 T cell receptor beta chains derived from one specimen sequenced in a study of CD8+CD57+ T cells in acquired aplastic anemia. TCR beta VDJ and CDR3 profiles were obtained from a genomic DNA template. TCRdb processed the reads anew with MiXCR; each CDR3 protein has one entry. The data hold tens of thousands of distinct CDR3 sequences, with about 50% observed a single time. The sequenced sample was sorted CD4+, CD8+, or CD8+CD57+ T cells (not recorded which) from PBMCs. Every receptor here comes from a human donor in good health, serving as a control.

This clonotype was seen many times. This sequence joins TRBV5-1 and TRBJ2-4; 11 bases match TRBD2. The CDR3 is 17 amino acids. Trimming cost V 3 bases and J 9 bases; bases outside gene matches: 14. Germline CDR1 SGHRS, CDR2 YFSETQ. CDR3 in amino acids: CASSWTSGSPSGSIQYF. In DNA, the CDR3 is TGCGCCAGCAGCTGGACTAGCGGGTCTCCTAGCGGGAGCATTCAGTACTTC. Filled out from reference TRBV5-1 and TRBJ2-4, the complete variable domain reads KAGVTQTPRYLIKTRGQQVTLSCSPISGHRSVSWYQQTPGQGLQFLFEYFSETQRNKGNFPGRFSGRQFSNSRSEMNVSTLELGDSALYLCASSWTSGSPSGSIQYFGAGTRLSVL.

This clonotype was seen ten or more times. The chain couples TRBV9 to TRBJ2-1; the match to TRBD1 covers 9 bases. CDR3 length equals 15 residues. Germline values: CDR1 SGDLS, CDR2 YYNGEE. The V and J ends lost 2 bases and 2 bases, in that order; junction bases with no gene match: 2. This CDR3 is CASSVRDRAYNEQFF. Written as DNA, the CDR3 is TGTGCCAGCAGCGTCCGGGACAGGGCCTACAATGAGCAGTTCTTC.

The chain has TRBV9 and TRBJ2-1; TRBD2 aligns across 7 bases. The CDR3 loop spans 14 amino acids. Trimming cost V 0 bases and J 10 bases; bases outside gene matches: 7. Germline V gives CDR1 SGDLS, CDR2 YYNGEE. As DNA, the CDR3 is TGTGCCAGCAGCGTAGGGACTAGGAGTGGGGAGCAGTTCTTC. This translates into CASSVGTRSGEQFF. The full variable domain, in which reference TRBV9 and TRBJ2-1 provide the parts outside the CDR3, is DSGVTQTPKHLITATGQRVTLRCSPRSGDLSVYWYQQSLDQGLQFLIQYYNGEERAKGNILERFSAQQFPDLHSELNLSSLELGDSALYFCASSVGTRSGEQFFGPGTRLTVL.

The sample holds a few counts of this clonotype. A much larger clone sits a single nucleotide away, making a read error possible. The CDR3 ends on some other residue instead of the conserved phenylalanine or tryptophan, so this is likely a read error. This chain connects TRBV5-4 to TRBJ2-5; the D gene could be TRBD1 or TRBD2 (5 bases each). The CDR3 spans 13 residues. Germline CDR1 is SGHNT and CDR2 is YYREEE (reference sequence). Trimming pared 5 bases from V and 1 base from J, leaving 9 bases between. The CDR3 nucleotides are TGTGCCAGCAGTTCGGGACGCCAAGAGACCCAGTACTCC. It is translated as CASSSGRQETQYS.

In this sample, this clonotype turned up many times. The gene calls are TRBV28 and TRBJ2-1; the D is unclear. V was cut by 7 bases and J by 4 bases, with 8 bases left in between. The V gene's germline CDR1 is MDHEN and CDR2 SYDVKM. This CDR3 is built from 12 residues. CDR3 protein: CASKALYNEQFF. Written as DNA, the CDR3 is TGTGCCAGCAAAGCGTTGTACAATGAGCAGTTCTTC.

This clonotype came up many times. The chain is built from TRBV3-1 and TRBJ2-2, with 10 bases aligning to TRBD2. Germline CDR1 and CDR2: LGHDT and YNNKEL (reference sequence). The V gene end was trimmed by 4 bases and the J gene end by 5 bases; junction bases not matched to a gene: 7. This CDR3 region has 16 residues. The CDR3 loop is CASSPSGRVSTGELFF. In DNA form, the CDR3 reads TGTGCCAGCAGCCCCAGCGGGAGGGTTTCGACCGGGGAGCTGTTTTTT.

This clonotype was counted ten times or more. At one end, the junction sequence differs from germline, possibly due to a read error. The chain couples TRBV7-8 to TRBJ1-3; 7 bases fit TRBD1. The CDR3 has 17 amino acids. CDR1 and CDR2 (germline): SGHVS, FQNEAQ. The CDR3 coding sequence is TGTGCCAGCAGCGCAGGGACAGATCTTTACTCTAGAAACACCATATATTTT. Its protein product is CASSAGTDLYSRNTIYF.

The chain joins TRBV25-1 to TRBJ2-7, with D possibly TRBD2 on 6 matching bases. Germline CDR1 is MGHDK and CDR2 is SYGVNS. Trimming took off 4 bases at V and 0 bases at J, with 13 bases between the two ends. The CDR3 has 15 amino acids. As DNA, the CDR3 is TGTGCCAGCAGTGGCTCCGGGACTCGCTCCTACGAGCAGTACTTC. It is translated as CASSGSGTRSYEQYF.

By its share, this clonotype is medium-sized. This chain links TRBV19 with TRBJ1-1; the D is unclear. This CDR3 comprises 9 residues. V was shortened by 8 bases and J by 7 bases, with 5 bases between the two germline ends. The germline CDR1 and CDR2 sequences are LNHDA and SQIVND (reference sequence). CDR3 loop: CASVGEAFF. CDR3 coding DNA: TGTGCCAGTGTCGGTGAAGCTTTCTTT.

In its sample, this clonotype was seen a few times. CDR3 region: CASSLTYRDSGNTIYF. Written as DNA, the CDR3 is TGTGCCAGCAGTCTAACCTACAGGGACTCTGGAAACACCATATATTTT. The chain uses TRBV12-3 or TRBV12-4 and TRBJ1-3; tentative D call: TRBD1 (6 bases). The CDR3 is 16 residues long. The V end was cut by 5 bases, the J end by 0 bases, with 14 bases between.

The rearrangement joins TRBV24-1 to TRBJ1-6, with 8 bases identical to TRBD1. Germline assignment: CDR1 KGHDR and CDR2 SFDVKD. The CDR3 consists of 16 residues. The J segment lost 9 bases and the V segment lost 5 bases, leaving 11 bases of the junction unmatched. The CDR3 is CATSARDSQGASPLHF. CDR3 sequence (DNA): TGTGCCACCAGTGCTAGAGATAGCCAGGGGGCTTCACCCCTCCACTTT.

The J gene is TRBJ1-1, the V gene TRBV20-1, with D maybe TRBD1 (6 bases). The germline V gene encodes CDR1 DFQATT and CDR2 SNEGSKA (reference sequence). Trimming pared 0 bases from V and 3 bases from J, leaving 8 bases between. The CDR3 loop spans 13 amino acids. As DNA, the CDR3 is TGCAGTGCTAGAGAACAGGGTGACACTGAAGCTTTCTTT. Its protein product is CSAREQGDTEAFF.

This clonotype was counted at least ten times. The rearrangement joins TRBV11-2 to TRBJ2-1; D possibly corresponds to TRBD1 (5 bases). The V end lost 3 bases, the J end lost 1 base, and 16 bases lay between the germline ends. CDR1 SGHAT and CDR2 FQNNGV come from the germline V gene. The CDR3 has 17 residues. In DNA, the CDR3 is TGTGCCAGCAGCTTCGGTGGGGCAGGGCAATCCTACAATGAGCAGTTCTTC. It is translated as CASSFGGAGQSYNEQFF.

The rearrangement joins TRBV10-3 to TRBJ1-5; D is undetermined. The CDR3 totals 13 residues. V was pared by 4 bases and J by 0 bases, with 4 bases between. Germline CDR1 ENHRY, CDR2 SYGVKD. The CDR3 protein is CAISVDSNQPQHF. Here the CDR3 DNA reads TGTGCCATCAGTGTAGATAGCAATCAGCCCCAGCATTTT.

As to this clonotype: Mismatch with germline at one junction end may stem from a read error. This chain connects TRBV29-1 to TRBJ2-7; 7 bases line up with TRBD2. Looked up from germline, CDR1 is SQVTM and CDR2 is ANQGSEA. The CDR3 is 12 residues long. CDR3 sequence: CSVEAGPQEQYF. The CDR3 DNA sequence: TGCAGCGTCGAAGCGGGACCTCAGGAGCAGTACTTC.

This clonotype appeared many times. The chain combines TRBV6-1 with TRBJ1-5; D ambiguous. V dropped 9 bases and J dropped 0 bases, with 9 bases sitting between them. The CDR3 has 13 residues. Germline CDR1 MNHNS, CDR2 SASEGT. The CDR3 reads CASQTNSNQPQHF. In nucleotides, the CDR3 is TGTGCCAGTCAAACAAATAGCAATCAGCCCCAGCATTTT.

Concerning this clonotype itself: Just one base apart from a much larger clone, this may be a read error. The chain links TRBV28 to TRBJ1-2; D remains ambiguous. The CDR3 is made up of 14 amino acids. Germline V gene sequence: CDR1 MDHEN, CDR2 SYDVKM. CDR3 region: CASSFSRNNCGYTF. As DNA, the CDR3 is TGTGCCAGCAGTTTTTCTCGGAATAACTGTGGCTACACCTTC.

In regard to this clonotype: Its ends do not fully match the called genes, so a read error is possible. The gene calls are TRBV7-9 and TRBJ2-5; D could derive from TRBD1 or TRBD2 (6 bases each). This CDR3 comprises 15 residues. Germline CDR1 and CDR2: SEHNR and FQNEAQ (reference sequence). The CDR3 DNA is TGCGCCAGCAGCTTAACGGGGGCACCCCAAGAGACCCAGTACTTC. The encoded protein is CASSLTGAPQETQYF. Full variable domain (outside the CDR3, taken from reference TRBV7-9 and TRBJ2-5): DTGVSQNPRHKITKRGQNVTFRCDPISEHNRLYWYRQTLGQGPEFLTYFQNEAQLEKSRLLSDRFSAERPKGSFSTLEIQRTEQGDSAMYLCASSLTGAPQETQYFGPGTRLLVL.